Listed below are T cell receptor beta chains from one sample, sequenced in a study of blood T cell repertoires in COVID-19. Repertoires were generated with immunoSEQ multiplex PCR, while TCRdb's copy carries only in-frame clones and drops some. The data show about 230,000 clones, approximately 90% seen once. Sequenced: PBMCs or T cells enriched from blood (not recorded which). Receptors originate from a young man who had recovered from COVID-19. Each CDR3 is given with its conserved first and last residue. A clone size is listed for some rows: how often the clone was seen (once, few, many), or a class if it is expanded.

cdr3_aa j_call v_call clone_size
CASSLLGENTEAFF TRBJ1-1 TRBV7-8 .
CASSIVGTGNTEAFF TRBJ1-1 TRBV19 .
CAWKPGQGDGYTF TRBJ1-2 TRBV30 .
CASSIQGMGQETQYF TRBJ2-5 TRBV19 .
CASSLAGTTGETQYF TRBJ2-5 TRBV7-2 few
CASSLGQGLGEQYF TRBJ2-7 TRBV5-1 .
CASSPAENTEAFF TRBJ1-1 TRBV18 .
CASSFPGRGTGNTIYF TRBJ1-3 TRBV7-9 .
CASSQDWISTGYSPLHF TRBJ1-6 TRBV3-1/TRBV3-2 .
CASSLWTSGTYEQYF TRBJ2-7 TRBV28 .
CATSRDRGANEKLFF TRBJ1-4 TRBV15 .
CASSYSGENIQYF TRBJ2-4 TRBV6-5 .
CASSRKTGGSYEQYF TRBJ2-7 TRBV6-5 .
CASSDTGWNTEAFF TRBJ1-1 TRBV2 .
CASRRTGNTGELFF TRBJ2-2 TRBV7-2 .
CASSQLQGIDGYTF TRBJ1-2 TRBV6-2/TRBV6-3 .
CASAGTGNTGELFF TRBJ2-2 TRBV2 .
CAWRELGNEKLFF TRBJ1-4 TRBV30 .
CASSQSGSSPLHF TRBJ1-6 TRBV3-1/TRBV3-2 .
CASSTTGVRYVNEQFF TRBJ2-1 TRBV5-6 .
CASSVSPRSDEQYF TRBJ2-7 TRBV6-2/TRBV6-3 .
CASSSAPMTNGGGELFF TRBJ2-2 TRBV7-7 .
CATSDNSYEQYF TRBJ2-7 TRBV24-1 .
CASRVRLAGVHEQFF TRBJ2-1 TRBV19 once
CATSGRGGTEAFF TRBJ1-1 TRBV15 .
CASSFRQGTYNEQFF TRBJ2-1 TRBV7-2 .